This T cell receptor (beta chain) was recovered during a study of CDR3 diversity in severe acne. Germline V gene lookup returns CDR1 KGHDR and CDR2 SFDVKD. Deletions cut 1 base from V and 1 base from J, with 3 bases between. The CDR3 spans 13 residues. TCRdb ran MiXCR on the PCR reads and lists one entry per CDR3 protein. The sample records more than 85,000 distinct CDR3 sequences, around 54% being singletons. Sequenced: blood. The sequence was obtained from a male donor with severe acne vulgaris. The genes are TRBV24-1 and TRBJ1-1, with unresolved D. The CDR3 sequence: CATSDFWNTEAFF. CDR3 coding DNA: TGTGCCACCAGTGATTTCTGGAACACTGAAGCTTTCTTT.